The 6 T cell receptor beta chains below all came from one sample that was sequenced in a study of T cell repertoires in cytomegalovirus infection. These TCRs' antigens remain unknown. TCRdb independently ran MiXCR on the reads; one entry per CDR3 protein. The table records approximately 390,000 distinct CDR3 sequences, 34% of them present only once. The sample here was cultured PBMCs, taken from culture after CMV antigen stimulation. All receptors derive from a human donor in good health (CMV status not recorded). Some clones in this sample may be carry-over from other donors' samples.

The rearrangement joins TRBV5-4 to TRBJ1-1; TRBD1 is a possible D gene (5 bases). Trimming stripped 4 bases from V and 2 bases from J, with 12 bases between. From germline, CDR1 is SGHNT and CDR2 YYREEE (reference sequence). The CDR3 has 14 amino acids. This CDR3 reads CASSATGFNTEAFF. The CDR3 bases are TGTGCCAGCAGCGCAACAGGATTTAACACTGAAGCTTTCTTT.

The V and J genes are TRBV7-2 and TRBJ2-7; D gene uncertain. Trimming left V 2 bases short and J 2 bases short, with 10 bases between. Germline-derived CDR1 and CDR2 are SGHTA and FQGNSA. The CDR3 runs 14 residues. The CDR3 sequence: CASSLLFGAYEQYF. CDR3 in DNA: TGTGCCAGCAGCTTACTCTTTGGCGCCTACGAGCAGTACTTC.

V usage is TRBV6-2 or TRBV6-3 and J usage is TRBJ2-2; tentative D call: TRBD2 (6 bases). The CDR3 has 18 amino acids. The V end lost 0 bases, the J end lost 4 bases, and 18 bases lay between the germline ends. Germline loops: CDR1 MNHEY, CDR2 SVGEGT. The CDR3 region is CASSYSPTRFPSTGELFF. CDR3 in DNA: TGTGCCAGCAGTTACTCCCCGACTAGATTCCCCTCCACCGGGGAGCTGTTTTTT.

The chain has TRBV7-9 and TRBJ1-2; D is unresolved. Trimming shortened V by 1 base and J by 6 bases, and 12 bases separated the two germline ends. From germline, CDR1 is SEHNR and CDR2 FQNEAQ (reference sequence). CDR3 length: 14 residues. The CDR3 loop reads CASSLVGGGNGYTF. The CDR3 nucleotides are TGTGCCAGCAGCTTAGTAGGTGGAGGCAATGGCTACACCTTC.

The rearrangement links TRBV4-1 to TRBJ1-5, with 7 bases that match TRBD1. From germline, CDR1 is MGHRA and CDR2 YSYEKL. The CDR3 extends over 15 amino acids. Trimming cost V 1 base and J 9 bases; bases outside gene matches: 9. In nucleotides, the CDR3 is TGCGCCAGCAGCCAAGGGGTCAAACAGGGGACGCCCCAGCATTTT. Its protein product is CASSQGVKQGTPQHF.

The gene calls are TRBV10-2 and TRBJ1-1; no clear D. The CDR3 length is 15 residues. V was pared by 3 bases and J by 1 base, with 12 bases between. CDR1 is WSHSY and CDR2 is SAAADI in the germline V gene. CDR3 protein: CASSDLGPPNTEAFF. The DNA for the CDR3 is TGCGCCAGCAGTGACCTAGGACCGCCGAACACTGAAGCTTTCTTT.